Listed below are T cell receptor beta chains from one sample, sequenced in a study of control samples from healthy donors and cancer patients. TCRdb keeps only in-frame clones here, not all; method: immunoSEQ multiplex PCR. The sample includes under 200,000 clones, 80% to 95% of them seen just once. Input material: blood. Every receptor here comes from a woman aged 25-40 years in good health. Each CDR3 is given with its conserved first and last residue. The D gene is left open where the match is weak. The size entry is marked missing in some rows and otherwise reads once, few, many or a size class.

>.|TRBV6-1|.|TRBJ1-4
TGTGCCAGCAGTGCCAGGGGACCTACAACTAATGAAAAACTGTTTTTT
CASSARGPTTNEKLFF
>.|TRBV5-1|.|TRBJ2-1
TGCGCCAGCAGCCAGCGGGACATACCCTACAATGAGCAGTTCTTC
CASSQRDIPYNEQFF
>.|TRBV27|TRBD1|TRBJ2-7
TGTGCCAGCAGCTTCTCCGGGACAGGGAACTACGAGCAGTACTTC
CASSFSGTGNYEQYF
>.|TRBV6-5|.|TRBJ1-1
TGTGCCAGCAGTTACCAAGACAGGACCCCGGCTTTCTTT
CASSYQDRTPAFF
>.|TRBV20-1|TRBD2|TRBJ2-7
TGCAGTGCTAGTCCTAGCGGGATGTCCTACGAGCAGTACTTC
CSASPSGMSYEQYF
>.|TRBV5-1|TRBD2|TRBJ2-3
TGCGCCAGCAGCCTGGGACTAGCGAGGACAGATACGCAGTATTTT
CASSLGLARTDTQYF
>.|TRBV20-1|.|TRBJ2-7
TGCAGTGCTAGCGGCTCCTACGAGCAGTACTTC
CSASGSYEQYF
>.|TRBV10-3|.|TRBJ2-3
TGTGCCATCTCCCCTAGCTTCACAGATACGCAGTATTTT
CAISPSFTDTQYF
>once|TRBV5-1|.|TRBJ1-6
TGCGCCAGCAGCTTGACTTATTTGGGCCCACCCCTCCACTTT
CASSLTYLGPPLHF
>.|TRBV3-1/TRBV3-2|TRBD2|TRBJ2-7
TGTGCCAGCAGTTGGGAGACGGGAGGAATCTACGAGCAGTACTTC
CASSWETGGIYEQYF
>.|TRBV6-4|.|TRBJ2-2
TGTGCCAGCAGTGACAGGGGGGACACCGGGGAGCTGTTTTTT
CASSDRGDTGELFF
>.|TRBV19|.|TRBJ1-1
TGTGCCAGTCGCGACGAGGCCCACACTGAAGCTTTCTTT
CASRDEAHTEAFF
>.|TRBV28|.|TRBJ1-2
TGTGCCAGCACCTCTGGCGGCGGACACCCAATCTATGGCTACACCTTC
CASTSGGGHPIYGYTF
>.|TRBV7-2|TRBD2|TRBJ2-2
TGTGCCAGCAGCCAGACTAGCGGGAGTGGCACCGGGGAGCTGTTTTTT
CASSQTSGSGTGELFF
>.|TRBV19|.|TRBJ2-1
TGTGCCAGTAGTATTCCTGGGGGCCGTTGGGAGCAGTTCTTC
CASSIPGGRWEQFF
>.|TRBV7-3|TRBD1|TRBJ1-2
TGTGCCAGCAGCTCCTCCCCGGGACAGGGGAACTATGGCTACACCTTC
CASSSSPGQGNYGYTF
>.|TRBV7-8|.|TRBJ2-5
TGTGCCAGCAGCCCCGTCCTGGGAGAAGAGACCCAGTACTTC
CASSPVLGEETQYF
>.|TRBV29-1|.|TRBJ1-1
TGCAGCGCCTCGGGACTGGCGGACACTGAAGCTTTCTTT
CSASGLADTEAFF
>.|TRBV24-1|.|TRBJ1-2
TGTGCCACCAGTGATTCCTTGGGAACGGGTAGGGGCTATGGCTACACCTTC
CATSDSLGTGRGYGYTF
>.|TRBV7-9|TRBD2|TRBJ2-3
TGTGCCAGCAGCTTTGGGGCGGGAGACACAGATACGCAGTATTTT
CASSFGAGDTDTQYF
>.|TRBV9|.|TRBJ2-3
TGTGCCAGCAGCGTAGGTTACGGCACAGATACGCAGTATTTT
CASSVGYGTDTQYF
>.|TRBV7-2|.|TRBJ2-1
TGTGCCAGCAGCCCTAGTCGGTTCTCCTACAATGAGCAGTTCTTC
CASSPSRFSYNEQFF
>.|TRBV19|TRBD2|TRBJ2-1
TGTGCCAGTAGTATTACCTCCGGGACTAGATCGGTCAATGAGCAGTTCTTC
CASSITSGTRSVNEQFF
>.|TRBV5-4|.|TRBJ2-5
TGTGCCAGCAGCTTGGGGGCTCAAGACGAAACCCAGTACTTC
CASSLGAQDETQYF
>.|TRBV10-3|.|TRBJ2-1
TGTGCCATCAGTGGGAGCCTGGGGGGTGGCGATGAGCAGTTCTTC
CAISGSLGGGDEQFF
>.|TRBV28|.|TRBJ2-1
TGTGCCACAAGGGGCAATGAGCAGTTCTTC
CATRGNEQFF
>.|TRBV28|.|TRBJ1-4
TGTGCCAGCAGTCCAGACTCATCTGAAAAACTGTTTTTT
CASSPDSSEKLFF
>.|TRBV11-2|.|TRBJ2-1
TGTGCCAGCAGCTTGGGCCTCTTCGATGAGCAGTTCTTC
CASSLGLFDEQFF
>.|TRBV29-1|.|TRBJ1-2
TGCAGCGTCCCGTACGAGGGTGCGTATGGCTACACCTTC
CSVPYEGAYGYTF
>.|TRBV4-3|.|TRBJ2-3
TGCGCCAGCAGCCAAGATCAGGTAGATACGCAGTATTTT
CASSQDQVDTQYF
>.|TRBV11-2|.|TRBJ2-7
TGTGCCAGCAGCTCCCTGGGGGGCAGGGATGCCTACGAGCAGTACTTC
CASSSLGGRDAYEQYF
>.|TRBV28|TRBD1|TRBJ2-3
TGTGCCAGCAGTTTAGGGACAGGGGTGACAGATACGCAGTATTTT
CASSLGTGVTDTQYF
>.|TRBV18|TRBD1|TRBJ2-1
TGTGCCAGCTCACCACAGGACAGGGAGCAGTTCTTC
CASSPQDREQFF
>.|TRBV28|.|TRBJ2-1
TGTGCCAGCAGCTCCCTCCAGGCCGATGAGCAGTTCTTC
CASSSLQADEQFF
>few|TRBV19|.|TRBJ2-1
TGTGCCAGTAGTATACCCCGGGGAGGGGGCAGGAATGAGCAGTTCTTC
CASSIPRGGGRNEQFF
>.|TRBV6-4|TRBD2|TRBJ2-3
TGTGCCAGCAGTGACTTTGCGGGAGGCCGATATACGCAGTATTTT
CASSDFAGGRYTQYF
>once|TRBV9|.|TRBJ1-1
TGTGCCAGCAGTCCCGCACCCCTAACGAACACTGAAGCTTTCTTT
CASSPAPLTNTEAFF
>.|TRBV5-1|TRBD1|TRBJ2-5
TGCGCCAGCAGCTTGACAGGGGCAGAGACCCAGTACTTC
CASSLTGAETQYF
>once|TRBV6-2/TRBV6-3|.|TRBJ2-3
TGTGCCAGCAGTGAGAAACGGACTGGCACAGATACGCAGTATTTT
CASSEKRTGTDTQYF
>.|TRBV4-1|.|TRBJ2-7
TGCGCCAGCAGCCCCACTCCGTCCTACGAGCAGTACTTC
CASSPTPSYEQYF
>.|TRBV19|.|TRBJ1-5
TGTGCCAGTAGTGATCTAGTGGGTCAGCCCCAGCATTTT
CASSDLVGQPQHF
>.|TRBV18|TRBD1|TRBJ2-7
TGTGCCAGCTCACTGGACAGGGGGCGGAGCGAGCAGTATTTC
CASSLDRGRSEQYF
>.|TRBV28|.|TRBJ1-3
TGTGCCAGCAGCGGTCCTGTAAGAAACACCATATATTTT
CASSGPVRNTIYF
>.|TRBV28|TRBD2|TRBJ2-2
TGTGCCAGCACCCCGGCGGGACTAGCGGGAGGGCCAGGCACCGGGGAGCTGTTTTTT
CASTPAGLAGGPGTGELFF
>.|TRBV7-9|TRBD2|TRBJ2-5
TGTGCCAGCAGCCCCAGGACTAGCGGGAGTGAGACCCAGTACTTC
CASSPRTSGSETQYF
>.|TRBV3-1/TRBV3-2|.|TRBJ2-1
TGTGCCAGCGGGGAATACAATGAGCAGTTCTTC
CASGEYNEQFF
>once|TRBV7-7|TRBD2|TRBJ2-5
TGTGCCAGCAGCGCCGGGACTAGCGGGACACAAGAGACCCAGTACTTC
CASSAGTSGTQETQYF
>.|TRBV5-4|.|TRBJ1-6
TGTGCCAGCAGCTTGGGAGGACTGAGGTATAATTCACCCCTCCACTTT
CASSLGGLRYNSPLHF
>once|TRBV4-1|.|TRBJ2-5
TGCGCCAGCAGCCAAGAGACAGAGACCCAGTACTTC
CASSQETETQYF